One and the same sample provided the 3 T cell receptor beta chains below, sequenced in a study of OX40 agonist ivuxolimab in advanced cancers. Method: immunoSEQ multiplex PCR; TCRdb's copy keeps in-frame clones and lacks some. The table shows around 79,000 clones, with approximately 85% occurring only once. This material consisted of CD4+ or CD8+ T cells sorted from blood, taken in a trial of the OX40 agonist ivuxolimab. The receptors were gathered from an adult with an advanced solid tumor such as melanoma, head and neck, liver or kidney cancer.

J is TRBJ1-3 and V is TRBV10-3; D may be TRBD1 (5 bases). Germline CDR1 ENHRY, CDR2 SYGVKD. V gave up 7 bases and J gave up 0 bases, with 16 bases separating them. The CDR3 is 16 amino acids. The CDR3 DNA sequence: TGTGCCATCACAGGGCGCCAGGGCGTCTCTGGAAACACCATATATTTT. Translated: CAITGRQGVSGNTIYF.

The gene calls are TRBV10-3 and TRBJ1-4, with D hard to call. Trimming cost V 0 bases and J 8 bases, with 16 bases left between them. The CDR3 length is 16 residues. CDR1 and CDR2 from the germline V gene are ENHRY and SYGVKD. As DNA, the CDR3 is TGTGCCATCAGTGAGTCGGCGCCCTCTCTCGGGGAAAAACTGTTTTTT. It codes for CAISESAPSLGEKLFF.

To note about this clone: Sequence at one end of the junction differs from germline and may be a read error. The chain has TRBV6-5 and TRBJ2-5, with 14 bases aligning to TRBD2. The CDR3 extends over 15 amino acids. Germline loops: CDR1 MNHEY, CDR2 SVGAGI. CDR3 coding DNA: TGTGCCAGCAGTTACTCGACTAGCGGGGGGGCCCGAGTGCACTTC. The encoded protein is CASSYSTSGGARVHF.